These 10 T cell receptor beta chains came from one sample sequenced in a study of early T cells in non-severe SARS-CoV-2 infection. MiXCR, applied by TCRdb to the 5' RACE reads, yields one record per CDR3 protein. This table has some 36,000 distinct CDR3 sequences, approximately 6.6% appearing once. Sequenced material: whole blood, taken at baseline. All receptors derive from an adult who was a healthcare worker with PCR-confirmed SARS-CoV-2 infection or an uninfected control (not recorded which).

This clonotype was recorded at least ten times. The chain uses TRBV7-9 and TRBJ1-1; 10 bases agree with TRBD1. Germline CDR1 and CDR2: SEHNR and FQNEAQ (reference sequence). Trimming took 7 bases from V and 4 from J; bases not matched to a gene: 12. The CDR3 totals 16 residues. The CDR3 sequence is CASTAEGRTGGTEAFF. Here the CDR3 DNA reads TGTGCCAGCACCGCAGAAGGCCGGACAGGGGGCACTGAAGCTTTCTTT.

This clonotype was observed at least ten times. V and J are TRBV19 and TRBJ1-5; D uncertain. Germline V gene lookup returns CDR1 LNHDA and CDR2 SQIVND (reference sequence). The length of the CDR3 is 13 residues. Trimming took 3 bases from V and 4 from J, leaving 7 bases between them. The CDR3 nucleotides are TGTGCCAGTAGTATGGTGGTAAATCAGCCCCAGCATTTT. It translates to CASSMVVNQPQHF. Drawing the rest from reference TRBV19 and TRBJ1-5, the complete variable domain is DGGITQSPKYLFRKEGQNVTLSCEQNLNHDAMYWYRQDPGQGLRLIYYSQIVNDFQKGDIAEGYSVSREKKESFPLTVTSAQKNPTAFYLCASSMVVNQPQHFGDGTRLSIL.

The rearrangement links TRBV2 to TRBJ2-5; possible D gene TRBD2, 6 bases. The CDR3 runs 12 residues. V dropped 9 bases and J dropped 5 bases, with 13 bases sitting between them. CDR1 and CDR2 (germline): SNHLY, FYNNEI. CDR3 sequence reads: CASRLDSETQYF. The CDR3 bases are TGTGCCAGTCGACTAGATTCTGAGACCCAGTACTTC.

This clonotype was recorded many times. Written as DNA, the CDR3 is TGTGCCAGCAGAGACTCCTACGAGCAGTACTTC. Amino acids: CASRDSYEQYF. V usage is TRBV25-1 and J usage is TRBJ2-7; D remains ambiguous. The CDR3 loop spans 11 amino acids. CDR1 and CDR2 (germline): MGHDK, SYGVNS. Deletions cut 6 bases from V and 0 bases from J, with 3 bases between.

This clonotype was observed at least ten times. CDR3 residues: CSVEGGSADTQYF. CDR3 DNA: TGCAGCGTTGAGGGCGGGAGCGCAGATACGCAGTATTTT. V gene TRBV29-1 combines with J gene TRBJ2-3; TRBD2 matches 7 bases. This CDR3 comprises 13 residues. Per germline, CDR1 SQVTM and CDR2 ANQGSEA. Germline trimming cut 3 bases from V and 4 bases from J; bases unmatched to any gene: 4.

This clonotype was observed many times. This chain joins TRBV30 and TRBJ1-1, with D perhaps TRBD1 (6 bases). V gave up 4 bases and J gave up 0 bases, with 15 bases separating them. The CDR3 is 15 residues long. Germline V lookup: CDR1 GTSNPN, CDR2 SVGIG (reference sequence). The CDR3 bases are TGTGCCTGGAATCTAGGGGGAAAAATGAACACTGAAGCTTTCTTT. This gives the protein CAWNLGGKMNTEAFF.

This chain connects TRBV5-1 to TRBJ2-3; weak D call: TRBD2 (5 bases). Trimming stripped 0 bases from V and 4 bases from J, with 9 bases between. Per germline, CDR1 SGHRS and CDR2 YFSETQ. This CDR3 spans 14 amino acids. The CDR3 coding sequence is TGCGCCAGCAGCTTGGGAGGGATCGCAGATACGCAGTATTTT. Translation gives CASSLGGIADTQYF.

This clonotype was counted many times. The genes are TRBV7-9 and TRBJ2-7; the match to TRBD2 covers 12 bases. Germline V gene lookup returns CDR1 SEHNR and CDR2 FQNEAQ (reference sequence). The ends lost 6 bases at V and 2 bases at J; junction bases unmatched: 5. There are 15 residues in the CDR3. CDR3 sequence reads: CASSFGLAGTYEQYF. CDR3 DNA sequence: TGTGCCAGCAGTTTCGGACTAGCGGGGACCTACGAGCAGTACTTC.

There are many counts of this clonotype. The V gene is TRBV2, the J gene TRBJ2-5, with 7 nucleotides matching TRBD1. V trimming: 6 bases; J trimming: 2 bases; junction bases outside the gene matches: 9. Germline values: CDR1 SNHLY, CDR2 FYNNEI. This CDR3 comprises 15 residues. CDR3 sequence: CASRGPGQIQETQYF. In nucleotides, the CDR3 is TGTGCCAGCAGGGGTCCGGGACAGATTCAAGAGACCCAGTACTTC.

The gene calls are TRBV28 and TRBJ2-2; 10 bases map to TRBD1. The junction had 12 bases not matched to a gene; V was cut back by 6 bases and J by 5 bases. Germline V gene sequence: CDR1 MDHEN, CDR2 SYDVKM. CDR3 length equals 17 residues. The CDR3 reads CASSATPGTGVTGELFF. The CDR3 nucleotides read TGTGCCAGCAGCGCCACGCCAGGGACAGGGGTTACCGGGGAGCTGTTTTTT.